Presented here are 10 T cell receptor beta chains from one specimen sequenced in a study of blood T cell repertoires in COVID-19. Sequencing used immunoSEQ multiplex PCR; TCRdb keeps in-frame clones, though not all of them. The profile shows 150,000 to 200,000 clones, 70% to 85% of them singletons. The specimen was PBMCs or T cells enriched from blood (not recorded which). The receptors originated from a woman aged 55-70 years with acute COVID-19.

This chain connects TRBV6-1 to TRBJ1-2; no reliable D call. V was pared by 1 base and J by 4 bases, with 7 bases between. Germline lookup yields CDR1 MNHNS and CDR2 SASEGT. The CDR3 is 13 residues long. CDR3 nucleotides: TGTGCCAGCAGTGAAGGCAGAGGCTATGGCTACACCTTC. It yields the protein CASSEGRGYGYTF.

Notes on this clone: Different DNA sequences within this sample yield the same CDR3. This sequence joins TRBV5-1 and TRBJ2-3, with D possibly TRBD2 on 6 matching bases. The V gene's germline CDR1 is SGHRS and CDR2 YFSETQ. This CDR3 is 14 amino acids long. With 5 bases removed from V and 0 bases from J, the gap between germline ends came to 10 bases. The CDR3 here is CASSPGGSTDTQYF. CDR3 in DNA: TGCGCCAGCAGTCCCGGGGGAAGCACAGATACGCAGTATTTT.

The chain has TRBV9 and TRBJ1-1; no firm D call. In germline, CDR1 is SGDLS, CDR2 YYNGEE. The CDR3 covers 18 residues. Trimming took off 2 bases at V and 0 bases at J, with 20 bases between the two ends. The CDR3 bases are TGTGCCAGCAGCGTTCAGGACTACTCACTCCACATGAACACTGAAGCTTTCTTT. The encoded protein is CASSVQDYSLHMNTEAFF. Variable domain in full (rest from reference TRBV9 and TRBJ1-1): DSGVTQTPKHLITATGQRVTLRCSPRSGDLSVYWYQQSLDQGLQFLIQYYNGEERAKGNILERFSAQQFPDLHSELNLSSLELGDSALYFCASSVQDYSLHMNTEAFFGQGTRLTVV.

This chain uses TRBV11-2 with TRBJ2-1; 10 positions agree with TRBD2. The CDR3 is made up of 15 amino acids. V lost 3 bases, J lost 6 bases, and 5 bases stayed unmatched. The germline gives CDR1 SGHAT, CDR2 FQNNGV. CDR3 in amino acids: CASSFDSGGFNEQFF. CDR3 nucleotides: TGTGCCAGCAGCTTTGATAGCGGGGGGTTCAATGAGCAGTTCTTC. Full variable domain (rest looked up from reference TRBV11-2 and TRBJ2-1): EAGVAQSPRYKIIEKRQSVAFWCNPISGHATLYWYQQILGQGPKLLIQFQNNGVVDDSQLPKDRFSAERLKGVDSTLKIQPAKLEDSAVYLCASSFDSGGFNEQFFGPGTRLTVL.

This chain links TRBV5-1 with TRBJ2-3, with 7 nucleotides matching TRBD1. The CDR3 runs to 14 residues. Germline CDR1 SGHRS, CDR2 YFSETQ. V shed 5 bases, J shed 6 bases, and the junction held 9 bases outside the gene matches. The CDR3 nucleotides read TGCGCCAGCAGACAACAGGGGCACGGGGATACGCAGTATTTT. Protein sequence: CASRQQGHGDTQYF.

The chain recombines TRBV5-4 with TRBJ2-1, with a possible D match to TRBD2 (6 bases). CDR1 is SGHNT, CDR2 YYREEE, per germline (reference sequence). The CDR3 length is 15 residues. V was cut by 4 bases and J by 5 bases, with 16 bases left in between. The CDR3 DNA follows: TGTGCCAGCAGCCCCGAGACTAGTTTAAACAATGAGCAGTTCTTC. Amino acids: CASSPETSLNNEQFF.

The V gene is TRBV6-2 or TRBV6-3, the J gene TRBJ2-2; D unresolved. The V end lost 6 bases, the J end lost 7 bases, and 6 bases lay between the germline ends. Germline-derived CDR1 and CDR2 are MNHEY and SVGEGT. This CDR3 is 11 amino acids long. CDR3 amino acids: CASSSYGELFF. CDR3 bases: TGTGCCAGCAGCTCTTACGGGGAGCTGTTTTTT.

In its sample, this clone was seen once. The V gene is TRBV9, the J gene TRBJ1-6, with D maybe TRBD1 (6 bases). Germline lookup yields CDR1 SGDLS and CDR2 YYNGEE. Trimming took 3 bases from V and 8 from J, leaving 9 bases between them. The CDR3 is made up of 13 amino acids. DNA of the CDR3: TGTGCCAGCAGCGGATGGACAGATTCACCCCTCCACTTT. Translating it yields CASSGWTDSPLHF.

This chain connects TRBV5-4 to TRBJ1-2; 10 bases fit TRBD1. J gave up 4 bases and V 5 bases, and 8 bases lay outside the gene matches. Germline V gene sequence: CDR1 SGHNT, CDR2 YYREEE (reference sequence). This CDR3 region has 15 residues. CDR3 nucleotides: TGTGCCAGCAGGGAGGACAGGGGGATATTCTATGGCTACACCTTC. Translation gives CASREDRGIFYGYTF.

The chain combines TRBV16 with TRBJ1-2; D uncertain. CDR3 length: 14 amino acids. The V end lost 4 bases, the J end lost 3 bases, and 12 bases lay between the germline ends. Germline CDR1 and CDR2: KGHSY and FQNENV. CDR3: CASSPTLIDYGYTF. CDR3 coding DNA: TGTGCCAGCAGCCCTACTCTTATTGACTATGGCTACACCTTC.